Reported below is one T cell receptor beta chain. Antigen unknown. Trimming took 0 bases from V and 4 from J, leaving 7 bases between them. CDR1 and CDR2 (germline): ENHRY, SYGVKD. CDR3 size: 13 residues. This sample was taken from a study of blood T cells in healthy people across ages. Study findings and constraints: Expanded clonotype shifts may have been confounded, as the donors had an unknown CMV status. The percentage of naive T cells correlated strongly with TCR beta diversity.

A J-beta primer mix and a sample-barcoded 5' primer were used in a second PCR of about 7 to 12 cycles. Each CDR3 protein is one row after TCRdb ran MiXCR on the 5' RACE reads. The sample has about 1.4 million distinct CDR3 sequences; roughly 64% are singletons. Sequencing was carried out using blood. V is TRBV10-3 and J is TRBJ2-7; D remains ambiguous. The clonotype was recovered from a man between 18 and 35 years old in good health. CDR3 residues: CAISESVNYEQYF. CDR3 sequence (DNA): TGTGCCATCAGTGAGTCTGTAAATTACGAGCAGTACTTC.